Sequencing of this TCR beta chain was carried out in a study of blood T cell repertoires in COVID-19 (dated by TCRdb to the early 2020s). Describing the broader study: Samples covering the acute and convalescent phases of COVID-19 were provided by collaborators in the United States, Italy and Spain. The material from the prospective study consisted of cDNA or gDNA derived from T cells, B-cell-depleted T cells, or PBMCs. Deeply sampled blood TCRbeta repertoires from subjects exposed to, actively infected with, or recovered from COVID-19 were included in the dataset. The repertoires were released in a freely available public database meant as a resource for research on the immune response to SARS-CoV-2. Samples came from the ongoing ImmuneRACE study (first 160 participants) plus 1,254 subjects from 6 global collaborators. The sample metadata nearly always contained a de-identified subject ID, COVID-19 status, age in years and sex. Where available, HLA class I and class II types were obtained from metadata supplied by the sample provider rather than from assay-based typing. The research as a whole found: The quantity of clinical and demographic metadata differed by source and by participant and was supplied without curation.

Enrolling through a virtual design, the prospective study's participants ranged in age from roughly 18 to 89 years and lived across 24 United States geographic areas. Cohort assignment in the prospective study relied on participant-reported clinical history from a screening survey and a study questionnaire. Exposed participants had been in contact with someone with a PCR-confirmed or clinician-diagnosed COVID-19 case within 2 weeks of study entry. Each participant in the prospective study had whole blood, serum and a nasopharyngeal or oropharyngeal swab collected by mobile phlebotomists. Over a roughly two-month period, participants in the prospective study had the option of providing additional blood draws and questionnaires. Prospective study blood samples were shipped either frozen or at room temperature before DNA extraction. Regarding this clone: The target of this receptor is not known. Base-call qualities are not available, and no considerably larger clone is one nucleotide away.

Trimming takes 4 bases off V and 11 bases off J; junction bases not matched to a gene: 7. The germline V gene sets CDR1 to SQVTM and CDR2 to ANQGSEA. CDR3 length: 13 amino acids, cysteine to phenylalanine. Only the CDR3 DNA stays, 39 bases, in frame from base 1. TCRbeta CDR3 regions were amplified from genomic DNA using the immunoSEQ Assay, a bias-controlled multiplex PCR. Per the original workflow: Nucleated cell counts per sample were estimated from amplification of reference gene primers within the assay. Sequence reads were collapsed and filtered to measure the absolute abundance of every unique TCRbeta CDR3 rearrangement. For each sample, productive Simpson clonality was calculated as the square root of Simpson's diversity index over productive rearrangements. TCRdb carries this immuneACCESS record with in-frame sequences only. Its versions omit some clonotypes, under half of them owing to an unresolved V gene in the studies checked, with the rest unexplained. D and trimming were read from the DNA, whereas the V and J calls and clone size are those reported in that table. The sample table lists some 300,000 clones, about nine tenths of them with a count of one. Jointly, the top ten make up less than 3.5% of the sample.

The sample consisted of PBMCs or T cells enriched from blood (not recorded which). The chain was built from TRBV29-1 and TRBJ1-6; 8 nucleotides in the junction match TRBD1. This sequence was found in a woman in her 50s who had been exposed to COVID-19. The nucleotide sequence reads TGCAGCGTTGGGGGACAGGAGGGAGCACCCCTCCACTTT. Its translation is CSVGGQEGAPLHF. This CDR3, with the reference TRBV29-1 and TRBJ1-6 proteins standing in past its ends, gives the full variable domain SAVISQKPSRDICQRGTSLTIQCQVDSQVTMMFWYRQQPGQSLTLIATANQGSEATYESGFVIDKFPISRPNLTFSTLTVSNMSPEDSSIYLCSVGGQEGAPLHFGNGTRLTVT.